The 23 T cell receptor beta chains below were found in one sample sequenced in a study of shared clonotypes between healthy human individuals. Positive CCR7 selection of CD45RO-negative cells yielded the naive CD8 cells, and terminally differentiated effector memory CD45RA+ cells were excluded. This table comes from immunoSEQ multiplex PCR, and its TCRdb copy is limited to in-frame clones, with some not included. Here the sample spans about 2.1 million clones, 93% being singletons. The sequencing sample was made of naive CD8+ T cells from PBMCs. The receptors were gathered from a man aged 18 to 29 in good health. Some clones in this sample may be carry-over from other donors' samples.

As regards this clone: Other DNA variants within this sample encode the same CDR3. V is TRBV5-1 and J is TRBJ2-5, with D unclear. The CDR3 runs 11 residues. The germline V and J ends were trimmed by 2 bases and 5 bases, with 4 bases remaining between them. Germline CDR1 SGHRS, CDR2 YFSETQ. The CDR3 coding sequence is TGCGCCAGCAGCTTTGGGGAGACCCAGTACTTC. Amino acids: CASSFGETQYF.

The rearrangement joins TRBV4-1 to TRBJ1-5, with D perhaps matching TRBD1 (5 bases). With 3 bases removed from V and 3 bases from J, the gap between germline ends came to 15 bases. In germline, CDR1 is MGHRA, CDR2 YSYEKL. This CDR3 is 16 amino acids long. This CDR3 reads CASSQSGGRVNQPQHF. DNA of the CDR3: TGCGCCAGCAGCCAGTCGGGGGGAAGGGTCAATCAGCCCCAGCATTTT.

The rearrangement links TRBV12-5 to TRBJ2-7, with a tentative D call TRBD1 (6 bases). The ends were cut back, 0 bases at V and 10 bases at J, with 16 bases in the middle. Germline V gives CDR1 LGHNT, CDR2 FRNRAP. This CDR3 is built from 14 residues. CDR3 nucleotide sequence: TGTGCTAGTGGTTTGGTGTCGACAGGCCGGCCCCAGTACTTC. Translating it yields CASGLVSTGRPQYF.

The rearrangement joins TRBV9 to TRBJ2-7; D ambiguous. The germline V gene has CDR1 SGDLS and CDR2 YYNGEE. V was cut by 0 bases and J by 3 bases, with 10 bases left in between. The CDR3 is 14 amino acids. This CDR3 is CASSVAAENYEQYF. DNA for the CDR3: TGTGCCAGCAGCGTAGCGGCGGAAAACTACGAGCAGTACTTC.

The chain recombines TRBV30 with TRBJ2-3; D is undetermined. V lost 2 bases to trimming and J lost 3 bases, with 12 bases between them. This CDR3 spans 14 amino acids. Germline loops: CDR1 GTSNPN, CDR2 SVGIG (reference sequence). The CDR3 sequence: CAWSTSGFTDTQYF. The CDR3 region has the DNA TGTGCCTGGAGTACCTCCGGCTTTACAGATACGCAGTATTTT. Full variable domain (outside the CDR3, taken from reference TRBV30 and TRBJ2-3): SQTIHQWPATLVQPVGSPLSLECTVEGTSNPNLYWYRQAAGRGLQLLFYSVGIGQISSEVPQNLSASRPQDRQFILSSKKLLLSDSGFYLCAWSTSGFTDTQYFGPGTRLTVL.

This clone was seen a single time. The same CDR3 also results from other DNA sequences found in this sample. CDR3 in amino acids: CASSIRDRGYEQYF. The CDR3 region has the DNA TGTGCCAGTAGTATTCGGGACAGGGGGTACGAGCAGTACTTC. The chain is built from TRBV19 and TRBJ2-7; 11 bases line up with TRBD1. This CDR3 has 14 amino acids. Trimming cost V 3 bases and J 4 bases; bases outside gene matches: 2. The germline V gene encodes CDR1 LNHDA and CDR2 SQIVND (reference sequence).

Concerning this clone itself: At the DNA level, this CDR3 is encoded by other sequences in the same sample as well. This chain links TRBV5-4 with TRBJ2-7; TRBD2 agrees at 8 bases. This CDR3 region has 15 residues. The germline V gene has CDR1 SGHNT and CDR2 YYREEE (reference sequence). V trimming: 1 base; J trimming: 0 bases; junction bases outside the gene matches: 3. Written as DNA, the CDR3 is TGTGCCAGCAGCTTGAAGCGGGAGACCTCCTACGAGCAGTACTTC. Amino acid sequence: CASSLKRETSYEQYF.

The gene calls are TRBV11-2 and TRBJ2-7; 8 bases fit TRBD1. J lost 5 bases, V lost 7 bases, and 10 bases had no gene match. Germline assignment: CDR1 SGHAT and CDR2 FQNNGV. The CDR3 is 14 amino acids. In DNA, the CDR3 is TGTGCCAGCAACCCCAGGGGGCGCCGCCACGAGCAGTACTTC. Protein product: CASNPRGRRHEQYF.

The chain employs TRBV7-9 and TRBJ2-3; 15 bases map to TRBD2. Germline values: CDR1 SEHNR, CDR2 FQNEAQ (reference sequence). This CDR3 contains 18 residues. V was clipped by 4 bases and J by 5 bases; unmatched bases: 10. CDR3 in DNA: TGTGCCAGCAGCTCAACCGGGACTAGCGGGAGGATATTAGATACGCAGTATTTT. It translates to CASSSTGTSGRILDTQYF.

The chain is built from TRBV9 and TRBJ2-3; a possible D gene is TRBD1 (6 bases). The V end lost 3 bases, the J end lost 0 bases, and 14 bases lay between the germline ends. Looked up from germline, CDR1 is SGDLS and CDR2 is YYNGEE. CDR3 length: 16 residues. CDR3 residues: CASSGTRGPSTDTQYF. The CDR3 region has the DNA TGTGCCAGCAGCGGCACCAGGGGCCCTAGCACAGATACGCAGTATTTT.

This clone was recorded only once. The J gene is TRBJ1-3, the V gene TRBV10-1, with D possibly matching TRBD1 (5 bases). Per the germline V gene, CDR1 is WNHNN and CDR2 is SYGVQD (reference sequence). This CDR3 is 17 amino acids long. V dropped 9 bases and J dropped 0 bases, with 21 bases sitting between them. The CDR3 loop is CARDRDFRRVSGNTIYF. The CDR3 DNA sequence: TGCGCCAGAGACCGGGACTTTCGCCGAGTCTCTGGAAACACCATATATTTT.

The genes are TRBV5-4 and TRBJ2-1, with 11 positions matching TRBD2. The CDR3 sequence is 16 residues long. The J segment lost 7 bases and the V segment lost 2 bases, leaving 8 bases of the junction unmatched. Germline V gives CDR1 SGHNT, CDR2 YYREEE (reference sequence). The CDR3 coding sequence is TGTGCCAGCAGCTTCGTAGCGGGAGGGCCTCGGAATGAGCAGTTCTTC. This encodes CASSFVAGGPRNEQFF.

CDR3 DNA: TGTGCCTGGAGCGGACAGGGATCGATAGAAGCTTTCTTT. Its translation: CAWSGQGSIEAFF. This chain links TRBV30 with TRBJ1-1; 8 bases map to TRBD1. After removal of 3 bases from V and 8 bases from J, the junction contained 8 bases not matched to a gene. This CDR3 spans 13 amino acids. Germline loops: CDR1 GTSNPN, CDR2 SVGIG (reference sequence).

This clone was found once. This chain connects TRBV5-4 to TRBJ1-1; D is undetermined. The CDR3 runs to 15 residues. The V end lost 0 bases, the J end lost 0 bases, and 9 bases lay between the germline ends. The germline V gene has CDR1 SGHNT and CDR2 YYREEE (reference sequence). The CDR3 DNA sequence: TGTGCCAGCAGCTTGGTGTCTGGGATGAACACTGAAGCTTTCTTT. Its protein is CASSLVSGMNTEAFF.

V usage is TRBV14 and J usage is TRBJ2-1, with 8 bases that match TRBD2. Germline CDR1 is SGHDN and CDR2 is FVKESK. The V segment lost 5 bases and the J segment 3 bases; nucleotides outside the gene matches: 15. CDR3 length: 18 residues. For the CDR3, the DNA is TGTGCCAGCAGCTACGATCCTACTAGCGGTGTCGGCTACAATGAGCAGTTCTTC. Amino acid sequence: CASSYDPTSGVGYNEQFF.

This chain links TRBV29-1 with TRBJ1-3; D is perhaps TRBD1 (5 bases). Between the trimmed V and J ends, which lost 4 bases and 9 bases, there was a span of 13 bases. CDR1 and CDR2 from the germline V gene are SQVTM and ANQGSEA. The CDR3 length is 12 residues. CDR3 sequence: CSVGLLGGTIYF. In DNA form, the CDR3 reads TGCAGCGTTGGCCTTTTGGGGGGCACCATATATTTT.

This chain links TRBV4-3 with TRBJ2-4; D might be TRBD1 (5 bases). The CDR3 runs to 14 residues. V lost 4 bases to trimming and J lost 3 bases, with 10 bases between them. The germline V gene has CDR1 LGHNA and CDR2 YSLEER. CDR3 region: CASSPTAFKNIQYF. The CDR3 DNA follows: TGCGCCAGCAGCCCGACAGCTTTCAAAAACATTCAGTACTTC.

The chain recombines TRBV27 with TRBJ1-2; D remains unclear. The CDR3 length is 14 residues. The V end lost 5 bases, the J end lost 0 bases, and 10 bases lay between the germline ends. CDR1 and CDR2 (germline): MNHEY, SMNVEV (reference sequence). CDR3 sequence reads: CASSHSGTNYGYTF. In nucleotides, the CDR3 is TGTGCCAGCAGTCATTCGGGGACTAACTATGGCTACACCTTC.

The chain has TRBV5-1 and TRBJ2-1, with 8 bases lining up with TRBD2. V shed 5 bases, J shed 4 bases, and the junction held 8 bases outside the gene matches. This CDR3 region has 15 residues. Germline V CDR1 and CDR2: SGHRS, YFSETQ. CDR3 protein: CASRSLAGRYNEQFF. DNA for the CDR3: TGCGCCAGCAGGTCCTTAGCGGGGAGGTACAATGAGCAGTTCTTC.

The chain employs TRBV7-3 and TRBJ2-1; either TRBD1 or TRBD2 may fit D (5 bases each). Trimming took 2 bases from V and 7 from J, leaving 18 bases between them. The CDR3 has 16 amino acids. Germline CDR1 is SGHTA and CDR2 is FQGTGA. The chain's CDR3 is CASSLFGGADLNEQFF. The DNA of the CDR3 is TGTGCCAGCAGCTTATTTGGGGGTGCCGACCTAAATGAGCAGTTCTTC.

The J gene is TRBJ2-2, the V gene TRBV9, with 14 bases identical to TRBD2. CDR1 is SGDLS, CDR2 YYNGEE, per germline. With 4 bases clipped from V and 1 base from J, the junction kept 6 bases outside the gene matches. CDR3 length equals 18 residues. The CDR3 loop reads CASSTRLAGGMNTGELFF. The CDR3, as DNA: TGTGCCAGCAGCACGCGACTAGCGGGAGGGATGAACACCGGGGAGCTGTTTTTT.

V usage is TRBV7-3 and J usage is TRBJ2-1; possible D gene TRBD2, 6 bases. Germline V lookup: CDR1 SGHTA, CDR2 FQGTGA. There are 17 residues in the CDR3. Deletions cut 1 base from V and 0 bases from J, with 13 bases between. Written as DNA, the CDR3 is TGTGCCAGCAGCTTAATTTCGGGACTGAGCTCCTACAATGAGCAGTTCTTC. It translates to CASSLISGLSSYNEQFF. Together with reference TRBV7-3 and TRBJ2-1, the CDR3 gives the full variable domain: GAGVSQTPSNKVTEKGKYVELRCDPISGHTALYWYRQSLGQGPEFLIYFQGTGAADDSGLPNDRFFAVRPEGSVSTLKIQRTERGDSAVYLCASSLISGLSSYNEQFFGPGTRLTVL.

The V and J genes are TRBV11-2 and TRBJ2-7; 13 bases are shared with TRBD2. The germline CDR1 and CDR2 sequences are SGHAT and FQNNGV. This CDR3 comprises 18 residues. J was trimmed by 4 bases and V by 1 base; bases with no gene match: 10. The CDR3 DNA is TGTGCCAGCAGCTTAGTGGGTCTACTAGCGGGAGGGGTATACGAGCAGTACTTC. Translation gives CASSLVGLLAGGVYEQYF.